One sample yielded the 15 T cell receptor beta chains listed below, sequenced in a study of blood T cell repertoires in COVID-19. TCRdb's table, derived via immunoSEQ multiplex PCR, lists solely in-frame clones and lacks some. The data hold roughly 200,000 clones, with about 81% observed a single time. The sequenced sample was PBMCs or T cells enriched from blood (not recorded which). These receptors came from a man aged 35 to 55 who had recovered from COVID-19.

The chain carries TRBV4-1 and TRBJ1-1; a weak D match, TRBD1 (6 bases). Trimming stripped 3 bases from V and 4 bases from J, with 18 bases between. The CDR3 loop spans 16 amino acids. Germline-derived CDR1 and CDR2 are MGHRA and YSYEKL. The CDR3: CASSQSTHRVGTEAFF. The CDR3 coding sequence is TGCGCCAGCAGCCAGTCCACTCACAGGGTGGGCACTGAAGCTTTCTTT.

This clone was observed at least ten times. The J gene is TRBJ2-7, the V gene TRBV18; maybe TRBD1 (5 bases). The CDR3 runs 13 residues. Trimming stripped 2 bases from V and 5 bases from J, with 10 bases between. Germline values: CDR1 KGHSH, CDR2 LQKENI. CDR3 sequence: CASSPTAGNEQYF. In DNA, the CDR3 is TGTGCCAGCTCACCAACGGCAGGGAACGAGCAGTACTTC.

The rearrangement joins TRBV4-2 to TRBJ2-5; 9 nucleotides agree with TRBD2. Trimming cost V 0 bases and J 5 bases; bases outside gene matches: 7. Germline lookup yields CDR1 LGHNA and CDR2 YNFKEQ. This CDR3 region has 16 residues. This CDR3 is CASSQDQAGGLETQYF. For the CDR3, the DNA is TGTGCCAGCAGCCAAGATCAAGCGGGAGGATTGGAGACCCAGTACTTC.

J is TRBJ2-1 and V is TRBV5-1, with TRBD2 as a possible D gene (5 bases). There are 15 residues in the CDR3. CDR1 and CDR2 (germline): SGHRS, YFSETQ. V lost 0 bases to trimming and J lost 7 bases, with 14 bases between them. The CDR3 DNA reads TGCGCCAGCAGCTTGGCCGGACTCAGTATTAATGAGCAGTTCTTC. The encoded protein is CASSLAGLSINEQFF.

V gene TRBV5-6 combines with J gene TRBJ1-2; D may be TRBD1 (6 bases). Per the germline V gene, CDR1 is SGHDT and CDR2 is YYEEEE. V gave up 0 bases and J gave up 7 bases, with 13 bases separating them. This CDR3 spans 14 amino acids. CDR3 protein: CASSLGYRAAGYTF. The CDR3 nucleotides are TGTGCCAGCAGCTTGGGGTACAGGGCGGCTGGCTACACCTTC.

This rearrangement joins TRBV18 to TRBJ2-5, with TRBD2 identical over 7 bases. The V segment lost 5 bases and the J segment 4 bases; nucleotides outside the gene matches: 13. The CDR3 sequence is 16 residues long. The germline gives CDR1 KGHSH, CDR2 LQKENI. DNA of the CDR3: TGTGCCAGCTCAGCACTCAGCGGAGGGGAGGGAGAGACCCAGTACTTC. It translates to CASSALSGGEGETQYF.

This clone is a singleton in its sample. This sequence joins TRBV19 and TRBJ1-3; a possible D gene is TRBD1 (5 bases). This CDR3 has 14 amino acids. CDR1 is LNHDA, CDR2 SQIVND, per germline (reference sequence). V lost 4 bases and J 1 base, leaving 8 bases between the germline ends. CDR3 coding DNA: TGTGCCAGTAGTACTTCAGGGTCTGGAAACACCATATATTTT. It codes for CASSTSGSGNTIYF. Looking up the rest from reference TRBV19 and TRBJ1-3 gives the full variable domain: DGGITQSPKYLFRKEGQNVTLSCEQNLNHDAMYWYRQDPGQGLRLIYYSQIVNDFQKGDIAEGYSVSREKKESFPLTVTSAQKNPTAFYLCASSTSGSGNTIYFGEGSWLTVV.

The CDR3 sequence: CASSTQDTQYF. Written as DNA, the CDR3 is TGTGCCAGCAGCACCCAGGATACGCAGTATTTT. The chain couples TRBV3-1 (or the pseudogene TRBV3-2) to TRBJ2-3; D remains ambiguous. V was shortened by 5 bases and J by 6 bases, with 6 bases between the two germline ends. CDR3 length: 11 amino acids. Germline lookup yields CDR1 LGHDT and CDR2 YNNKEL (reference sequence).

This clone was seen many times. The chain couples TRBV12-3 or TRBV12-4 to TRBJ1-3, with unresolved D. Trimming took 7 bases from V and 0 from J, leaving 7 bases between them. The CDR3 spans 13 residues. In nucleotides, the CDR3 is TGTGCCAGCACTACTAACTCTGGAAACACCATATATTTT. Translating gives CASTTNSGNTIYF.

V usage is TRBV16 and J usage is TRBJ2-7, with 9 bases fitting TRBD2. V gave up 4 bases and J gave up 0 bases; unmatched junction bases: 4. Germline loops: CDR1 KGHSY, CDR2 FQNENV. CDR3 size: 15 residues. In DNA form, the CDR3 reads TGTGCCAGCAGCCGCGGACTAGCGCGCTCCTACGAGCAGTACTTC. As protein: CASSRGLARSYEQYF.

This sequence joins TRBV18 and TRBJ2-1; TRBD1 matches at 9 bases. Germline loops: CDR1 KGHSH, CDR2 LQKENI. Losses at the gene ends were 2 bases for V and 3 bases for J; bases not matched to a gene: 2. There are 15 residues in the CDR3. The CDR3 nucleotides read TGTGCCAGCTCACCAACAGGGGGCCTCTACAATGAGCAGTTCTTC. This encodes CASSPTGGLYNEQFF. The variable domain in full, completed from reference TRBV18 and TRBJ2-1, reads NAGVMQNPRHLVRRRGQEARLRCSPMKGHSHVYWYRQLPEEGLKFMVYLQKENIIDESGMPKERFSAEFPKEGPSILRIQQVVRGDSAAYFCASSPTGGLYNEQFFGPGTRLTVL.

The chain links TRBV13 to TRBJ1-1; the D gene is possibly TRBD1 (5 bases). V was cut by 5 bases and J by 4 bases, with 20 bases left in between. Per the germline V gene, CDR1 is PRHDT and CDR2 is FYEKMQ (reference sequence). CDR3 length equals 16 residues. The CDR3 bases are TGTGCCAGCAGCAACACAGAGAAGGTTAGGGGCACTGAAGCTTTCTTT. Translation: CASSNTEKVRGTEAFF.

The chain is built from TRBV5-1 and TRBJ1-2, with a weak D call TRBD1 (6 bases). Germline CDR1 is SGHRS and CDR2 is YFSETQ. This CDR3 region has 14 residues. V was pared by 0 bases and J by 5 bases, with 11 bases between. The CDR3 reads CASSLVGGEYGYTF. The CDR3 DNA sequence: TGCGCCAGCAGCTTGGTAGGGGGGGAGTATGGCTACACCTTC. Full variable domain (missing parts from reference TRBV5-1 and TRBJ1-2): KAGVTQTPRYLIKTRGQQVTLSCSPISGHRSVSWYQQTPGQGLQFLFEYFSETQRNKGNFPGRFSGRQFSNSRSEMNVSTLELGDSALYLCASSLVGGEYGYTFGSGTRLTVV.

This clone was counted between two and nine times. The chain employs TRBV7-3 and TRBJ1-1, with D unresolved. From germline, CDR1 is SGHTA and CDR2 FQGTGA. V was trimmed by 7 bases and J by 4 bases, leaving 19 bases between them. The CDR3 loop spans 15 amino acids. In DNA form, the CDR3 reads TGTGCCAGCACCCTTAGGGCGGGTGGAGGCACTGAAGCTTTCTTT. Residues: CASTLRAGGGTEAFF.

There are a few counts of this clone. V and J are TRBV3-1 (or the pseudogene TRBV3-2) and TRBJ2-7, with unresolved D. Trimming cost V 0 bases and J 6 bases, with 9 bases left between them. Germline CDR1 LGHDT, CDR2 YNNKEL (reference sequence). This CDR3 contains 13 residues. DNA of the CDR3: TGTGCCAGCAGCCAAGATCCGTCGGGCGAGCAGTACTTC. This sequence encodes CASSQDPSGEQYF.